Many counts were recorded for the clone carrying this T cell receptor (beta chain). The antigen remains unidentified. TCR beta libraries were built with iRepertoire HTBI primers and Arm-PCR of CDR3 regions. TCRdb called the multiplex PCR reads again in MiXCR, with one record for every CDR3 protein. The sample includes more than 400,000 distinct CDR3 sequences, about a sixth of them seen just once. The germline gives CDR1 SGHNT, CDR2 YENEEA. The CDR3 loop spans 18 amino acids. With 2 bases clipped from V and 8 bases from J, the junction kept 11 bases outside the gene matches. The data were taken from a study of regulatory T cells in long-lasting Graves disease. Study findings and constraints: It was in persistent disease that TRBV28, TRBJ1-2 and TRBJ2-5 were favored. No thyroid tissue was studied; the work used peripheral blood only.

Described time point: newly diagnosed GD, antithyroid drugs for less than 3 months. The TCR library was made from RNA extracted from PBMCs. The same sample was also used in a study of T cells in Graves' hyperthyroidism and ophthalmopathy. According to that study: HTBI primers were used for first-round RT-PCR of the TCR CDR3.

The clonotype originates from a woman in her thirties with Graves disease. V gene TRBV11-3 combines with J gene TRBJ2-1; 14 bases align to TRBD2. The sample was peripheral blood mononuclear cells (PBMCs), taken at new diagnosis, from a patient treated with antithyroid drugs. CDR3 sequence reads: CASSLSFRTSGRYDEQFF. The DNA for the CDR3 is TGTGCCAGCAGCTTATCATTCCGGACTAGCGGGAGGTATGATGAGCAGTTCTTC.